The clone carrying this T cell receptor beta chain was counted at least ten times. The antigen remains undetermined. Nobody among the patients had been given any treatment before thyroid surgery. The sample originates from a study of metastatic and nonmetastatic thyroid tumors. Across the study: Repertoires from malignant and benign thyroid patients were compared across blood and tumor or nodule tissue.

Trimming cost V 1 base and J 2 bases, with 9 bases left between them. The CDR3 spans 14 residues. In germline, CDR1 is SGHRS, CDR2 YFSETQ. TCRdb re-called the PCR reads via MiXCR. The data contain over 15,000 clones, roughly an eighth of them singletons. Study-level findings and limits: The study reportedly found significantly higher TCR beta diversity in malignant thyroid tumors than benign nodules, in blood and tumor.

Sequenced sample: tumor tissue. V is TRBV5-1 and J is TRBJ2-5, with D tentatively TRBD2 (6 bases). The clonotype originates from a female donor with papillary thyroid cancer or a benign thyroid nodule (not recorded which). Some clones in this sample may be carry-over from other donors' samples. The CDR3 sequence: CASSLCAGQETQYF. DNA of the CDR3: TGCGCCAGCAGCTTGTGCGCGGGGCAAGAGACCCAGTACTTC.